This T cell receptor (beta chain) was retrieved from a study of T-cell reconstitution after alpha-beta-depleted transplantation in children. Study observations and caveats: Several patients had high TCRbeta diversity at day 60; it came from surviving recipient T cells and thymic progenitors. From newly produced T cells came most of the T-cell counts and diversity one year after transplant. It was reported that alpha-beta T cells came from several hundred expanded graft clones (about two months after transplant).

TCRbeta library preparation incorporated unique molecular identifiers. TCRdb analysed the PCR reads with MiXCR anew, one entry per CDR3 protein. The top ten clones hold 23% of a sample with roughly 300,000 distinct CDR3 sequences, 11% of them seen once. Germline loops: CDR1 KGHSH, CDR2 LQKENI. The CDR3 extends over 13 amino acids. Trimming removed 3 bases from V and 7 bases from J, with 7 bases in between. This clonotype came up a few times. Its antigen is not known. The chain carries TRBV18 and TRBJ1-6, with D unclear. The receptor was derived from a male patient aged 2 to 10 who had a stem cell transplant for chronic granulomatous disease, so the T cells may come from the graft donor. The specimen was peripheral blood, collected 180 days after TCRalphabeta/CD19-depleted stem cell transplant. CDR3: CASSPSTNSPLHF. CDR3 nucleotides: TGTGCCAGCTCACCCAGTACCAATTCACCCCTCCACTTT.